These 15 T cell receptor beta chains originate from one sample sequenced in a study of spatial heterogeneity in lung cancer. As to time point: sample taken at primary tumor resection. Unsorted whole RNA of tumor, nontumor lung or frozen PBMC was sequenced. Using its own MiXCR run on the 5' RACE reads, TCRdb lists one record per CDR3 protein. The sample contains roughly 8,000 distinct CDR3 sequences, over 6.5% of which appear only once. The input for sequencing was PBMCs, taken at surgery. The receptors were gathered from a male donor with early-stage non-small cell lung cancer.

This clonotype was picked up many times. This beta chain represents an off-target read in a library built for alpha chains; its size is of limited meaning. The rearrangement joins TRBV6-5 to TRBJ2-7, with TRBD2 identical over 7 bases. CDR1 MNHEY and CDR2 SVGAGI come from the germline V gene. Trimming cost V 6 bases and J 3 bases; bases outside gene matches: 17. This CDR3 comprises 17 residues. For the CDR3, the DNA is TGTGCCAGCAGAACCGCCCAGGGTGGGAGGGCCTTCTACGAGCAGTACTTC. Protein: CASRTAQGGRAFYEQYF.

This clonotype was counted many times. Little can be read into the size of this beta chain, an off-target read in a library designed for alpha chains. The chain couples TRBV7-9 to TRBJ2-7, with 10 bases identical to TRBD2. The CDR3 has 14 amino acids. The germline V gene encodes CDR1 SEHNR and CDR2 FQNEAQ (reference sequence). The junction had 2 bases not matched to a gene; V was cut back by 5 bases and J by 1 base. CDR3 in DNA: TGTGCCAGCAGCCGGACTAGCGGATCCTACGAGCAGTACTTC. Its translation is CASSRTSGSYEQYF. The complete variable domain, with remaining parts taken from reference TRBV7-9 and TRBJ2-7, reads DTGVSQNPRHKITKRGQNVTFRCDPISEHNRLYWYRQTLGQGPEFLTYFQNEAQLEKSRLLSDRFSAERPKGSFSTLEIQRTEQGDSAMYLCASSRTSGSYEQYFGPGTRLTVT.

Remarks on this clonotype: Because this beta chain is a stray read in a library intended to capture alpha chains, its abundance should not be given much weight. The rearrangement links TRBV7-2 to TRBJ2-3; 8 nucleotides line up with TRBD2. The junction had 2 bases not matched to a gene; V was cut back by 4 bases and J by 2 bases. The CDR3 loop spans 14 amino acids. Germline values: CDR1 SGHTA, CDR2 FQGNSA. CDR3 nucleotides: TGTGCCAGCAGCTCTAGCGGGTCCACAGATACGCAGTATTTT. This sequence encodes CASSSSGSTDTQYF.

This clonotype is medium-sized within its sample. Since the library was made to target alpha chains, this beta chain is a stray read and its abundance is not meaningful. The chain employs TRBV5-1 and TRBJ1-4; D possibly corresponds to TRBD1 (5 bases). V dropped 4 bases and J dropped 4 bases, with 11 bases sitting between them. The CDR3 covers 14 residues. Germline loops: CDR1 SGHRS, CDR2 YFSETQ. The CDR3 nucleotides are TGCGCCAGCAGCGATGACAGCCTTAATGAAAAACTGTTTTTT. Translation: CASSDDSLNEKLFF.

This clonotype showed up many times. This beta chain is a stray read from a library made for alpha chains; its abundance is not meaningful. V usage is TRBV18 and J usage is TRBJ2-3; possibly TRBD1 for D (6 bases). The CDR3 covers 15 residues. V was pared by 6 bases and J by 1 base, with 14 bases between. Germline-derived CDR1 and CDR2 are KGHSH and LQKENI. The chain's CDR3 is CASSLGDTRTDTQYF. The CDR3 DNA reads TGTGCCAGCTCCCTTGGGGACACTCGCACAGATACGCAGTATTTT.

This clonotype was observed many times. The library was prepared for alpha chains; this beta chain is a stray read, so its frequency means little. The chain links TRBV6-5 to TRBJ2-2; possible D gene TRBD2, 6 bases. Germline values: CDR1 MNHEY, CDR2 SVGAGI. The V end lost 7 bases, the J end lost 6 bases, and 18 bases lay between the germline ends. The CDR3 is 15 residues long. The chain's CDR3 is CASKGGTSWSGELFF. The CDR3 nucleotides are TGTGCCAGCAAGGGCGGGACCTCATGGTCCGGGGAGCTGTTTTTT.

This clonotype was seen ten or more times. This beta chain lies outside the target of a library built for alpha chains; its clone size means little. This rearrangement joins TRBV6-2 or TRBV6-3 to TRBJ2-7; D may be TRBD1 (5 bases). In germline, CDR1 is MNHEY, CDR2 SVGEGT. The V end lost 8 bases, the J end lost 7 bases, and 36 bases lay between the germline ends. The CDR3 extends over 19 amino acids. CDR3 bases: TGTGCCAGCCGAGGCCGACAGAAAGTTGCGAGAGGAACCTACGTGGAGCAGTACTTC. Protein: CASRGRQKVARGTYVEQYF.

This clonotype appeared many times. This beta chain is an unintended read in a library built for alpha chains; its size means little. The V and J genes are TRBV4-3 and TRBJ2-3, with D possibly TRBD2 on 5 matching bases. Germline V gene sequence: CDR1 LGHNA, CDR2 YSLEER. Trimming shortened V by 3 bases and J by 1 base, and 14 bases separated the two germline ends. This CDR3 is built from 16 residues. The CDR3 reads CASSHGLLMGTDTQYF. The CDR3 bases are TGCGCCAGCAGCCACGGACTGCTAATGGGCACAGATACGCAGTATTTT.

Relative to its sample, this clonotype is medium-sized. This beta chain came through as a stray read in a library set up for alpha chains, and its size says little. J is TRBJ2-7 and V is TRBV6-2 or TRBV6-3; D gene uncertain. Trimming shortened V by 2 bases and J by 7 bases, and 12 bases separated the two germline ends. The CDR3 is made up of 13 amino acids. Germline V gene lookup returns CDR1 MNHEY and CDR2 SVGEGT. The CDR3 is CASSYRSRYEQYF. CDR3 coding DNA: TGTGCCAGCAGTTACCGAAGCAGGTATGAGCAGTACTTC.

This clonotype was found many times. The library was prepared for alpha chains; this beta chain is a stray read, so its frequency means little. The chain recombines TRBV9 with TRBJ2-7; D might be TRBD2 (6 bases). Looked up from germline, CDR1 is SGDLS and CDR2 is YYNGEE. This CDR3 is 14 amino acids long. V lost 1 base, J lost 5 bases, and 13 bases lay in between. DNA for the CDR3: TGTGCCAGCAGCGTAAGCGGGCGGATGGACGAGCAGTACTTC. Its protein is CASSVSGRMDEQYF.

The sample holds many counts of this clonotype. A library prepared for alpha chains yielded this beta chain as an off-target read; its size is of little meaning. The J gene is TRBJ2-1, the V gene TRBV7-3; no clear D. The ends were cut back, 5 bases at V and 4 bases at J, with 9 bases in the middle. CDR3 size: 13 residues. From germline, CDR1 is SGHTA and CDR2 FQGTGA. In DNA form, the CDR3 reads TGTGCCAGCAGCGCAGACTCTTACAATGAGCAGTTCTTC. This codes for CASSADSYNEQFF.

This clonotype was found many times. Being off target in a library aimed at alpha chains, this beta chain has a size of little meaning. In DNA form, the CDR3 reads TGCAGTGCTGAAGGAGCCGGGACAGGGGGTGTAGGAGCCCTGAATGAGCAGTTCTTC. This sequence encodes CSAEGAGTGGVGALNEQFF. This sequence joins TRBV20-1 and TRBJ2-1; 11 bases match TRBD1. V was clipped by 5 bases and J by 7 bases; unmatched bases: 22. Germline lookup yields CDR1 DFQATT and CDR2 SNEGSKA (reference sequence). This CDR3 contains 19 residues.

This clonotype was picked up many times. The library was built for alpha chains, so this beta chain is an off-target read and its size means little. The V call is TRBV11-3, the J call TRBJ2-3; D might be TRBD2 (6 bases). V was shortened by 9 bases and J by 1 base, with 17 bases between the two germline ends. The germline V gene encodes CDR1 SGHNT and CDR2 YENEEA. This CDR3 comprises 15 residues. CDR3 sequence: CASTLAGLRTDTQYF. The CDR3 nucleotides read TGTGCCAGTACGCTTGCGGGATTGCGCACAGATACGCAGTATTTT.

This clonotype has ten or more counts. This beta chain came through as a stray read in a library set up for alpha chains, and its size says little. The chain couples TRBV20-1 to TRBJ1-1; perhaps TRBD1 as D (6 bases). The CDR3 covers 21 residues. V was trimmed by 0 bases and J by 3 bases, leaving 32 bases between them. Looked up from germline, CDR1 is DFQATT and CDR2 is SNEGSKA (reference sequence). CDR3 bases: TGCAGTGCTAGAGACAGACGGACCGGGACACCCTTATCCCAGGGGTACACTGAAGCTTTCTTT. Its protein product is CSARDRRTGTPLSQGYTEAFF.

There are many counts of this clonotype. This beta chain is a stray sequence in a library constructed for alpha chains; its clone size is not meaningful. The rearrangement uses TRBV3-1 and TRBJ1-1; D is ambiguous. The germline gives CDR1 LGHDT, CDR2 YNNKEL (reference sequence). V was trimmed by 4 bases and J by 4 bases, leaving 13 bases between them. The CDR3 has 14 amino acids. The CDR3 region is CASSPETGITEAFF. In DNA, the CDR3 is TGTGCCAGCAGCCCTGAGACGGGGATCACTGAAGCTTTCTTT.